The TCR beta chain described here comes from a study of blood T cell repertoires in COVID-19. As for the study in general: COVID-19 samples collected from the United States, Italy and Spain covered acute and convalescent phases. From T cells, B-cell-depleted T cells, or PBMCs came the material, which was cDNA or gDNA.

Per the germline V gene, CDR1 is ENHRY and CDR2 is SYGVKD. The CDR3 spans 12 residues. Trimming pared 10 bases from V and 5 bases from J, leaving 11 bases between. Repertoires were generated with immunoSEQ multiplex PCR, while TCRdb's copy carries only in-frame clones and drops some. The repertoire holds tens of thousands of clones, with over 70% as singletons. This chain connects TRBV10-3 to TRBJ1-4, with D possibly matching TRBD1 (6 bases). The clonotype originates from a man over 45 with active COVID-19. What was sequenced was peripheral blood. The CDR3 DNA sequence: TGTGCCACCCGTGACAGGAATGAAAAACTGTTTTTT. Amino acid sequence: CATRDRNEKLFF.